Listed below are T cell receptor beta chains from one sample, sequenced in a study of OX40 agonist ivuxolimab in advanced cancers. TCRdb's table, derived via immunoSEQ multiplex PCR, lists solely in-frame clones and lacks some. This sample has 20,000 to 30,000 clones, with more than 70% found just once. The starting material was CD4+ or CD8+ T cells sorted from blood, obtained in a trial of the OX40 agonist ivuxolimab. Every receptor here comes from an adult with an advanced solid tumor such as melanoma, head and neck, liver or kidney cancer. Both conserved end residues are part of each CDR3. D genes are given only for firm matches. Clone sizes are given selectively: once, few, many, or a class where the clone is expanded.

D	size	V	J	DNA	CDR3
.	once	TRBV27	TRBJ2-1	TGTGCCAGCAGTTTTTGGGGTGACAATGAGCAGTTCTTC	CASSFWGDNEQFF
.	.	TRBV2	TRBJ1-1	TGTGCCAGCAGTCCGAGATGGGTCAACACTGAAGCTTTCTTT	CASSPRWVNTEAFF
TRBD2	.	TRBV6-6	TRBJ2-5	TGTGCCAGCAGTTACTCGGGGGGGATTGGGGAGACCCAGTACTTC	CASSYSGGIGETQYF
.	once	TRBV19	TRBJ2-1	TGTGCCAGTAGTTCCCCTGAGGGAGGCCGCAATGAGCAGTTCTTC	CASSSPEGGRNEQFF
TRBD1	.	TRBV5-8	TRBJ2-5	TGTGCCAGCAGCTCGGGACAGGGCGATAGGGAGACCCAGTACTTC	CASSSGQGDRETQYF
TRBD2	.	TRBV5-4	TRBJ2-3	TGTGCCAGCAGGAAGGGACTAGCGGAAACAGATACGCAGTATTTT	CASRKGLAETDTQYF
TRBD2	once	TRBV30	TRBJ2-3	TGTGCCTTCGCTGCATCTACTAGCGGGATGTGGGGTAGTACGCAGTATTTT	CAFAASTSGMWGSTQYF
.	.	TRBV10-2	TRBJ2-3	TGCGCCAGCAGTGTGGCGGGCCGGACAGATACGCAGTATTTT	CASSVAGRTDTQYF
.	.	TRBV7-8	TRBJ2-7	TGTGCCAGCCGGCAGGGAGGTGACGAGCAGTACTTC	CASRQGGDEQYF
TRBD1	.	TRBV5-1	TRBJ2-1	TGCGCCAGCAGCTTGATGGGACAGGGCGATGAGCAGTTCTTC	CASSLMGQGDEQFF
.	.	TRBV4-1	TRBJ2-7	TGCGCCAGCAGCCAACTAGAAGGGTTCGAGCAGTACTTC	CASSQLEGFEQYF
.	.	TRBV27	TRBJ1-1	TGTGCCAGCAGGGGACCCGGGGAGGAAGCTTTCTTT	CASRGPGEEAFF
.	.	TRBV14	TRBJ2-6	TGTGCCAGCAGCCAAGATCATTTCGCGGGACTTGGGGCCAACGTCCTGACTTTC	CASSQDHFAGLGANVLTF
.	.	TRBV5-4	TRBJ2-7	TGTGCCAGCAGCTTGCAACAGCCAGCCTACGAGCAGTACTTC	CASSLQQPAYEQYF
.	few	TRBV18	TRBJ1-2	TGTGCCAGCTCACCGATTCTGGGGGGAGCTAACTATGGCTACACCTTC	CASSPILGGANYGYTF
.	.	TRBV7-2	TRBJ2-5	TGTGCCAGCAGCTTAGAGTGGGCCACCCAAGAGACCCAGTACTTC	CASSLEWATQETQYF
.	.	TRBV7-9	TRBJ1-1	TGTGCCAGCACCCTGGGGGGGCGCACTGAAGCTTTCTTT	CASTLGGRTEAFF
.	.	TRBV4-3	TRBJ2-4	TGCGCCAGCAGCCAAGGTAGCGGCAAAAACATTCAGTACTTC	CASSQGSGKNIQYF
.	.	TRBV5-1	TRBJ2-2	TGCGCCAGCAGCAGGACTGAACCGAACACCGGGGAGCTGTTTTTT	CASSRTEPNTGELFF
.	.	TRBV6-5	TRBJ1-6	TGTGCCAGCAGGTCCCAAAATGGAAATTCACCCCTCCACTTT	CASRSQNGNSPLHF
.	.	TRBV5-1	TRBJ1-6	TGCGCCAGCAGCTTGGCCGGAGTTCGTTATAATTCACCCCTCCACTTT	CASSLAGVRYNSPLHF
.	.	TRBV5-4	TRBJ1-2	TGTGCCAGCAGAGGGGGGGGCGACTATGGCTACACCTTC	CASRGGGDYGYTF
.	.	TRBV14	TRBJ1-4	TGTGCCAGCAGCCAAGGTCGTCGGAATTTTAATGAAAAACTGTTTTTT	CASSQGRRNFNEKLFF
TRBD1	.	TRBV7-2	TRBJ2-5	TGTGCCAGCAAACTCGGGACAGGGGAGGGGGAGACCCAGTACTTC	CASKLGTGEGETQYF
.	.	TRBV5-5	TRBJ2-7	TGTGCCAGCAGCTTGTCCAGCTACGAGCAGTACTTC	CASSLSSYEQYF
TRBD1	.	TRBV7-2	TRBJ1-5	TGTGCCAGCAGCCCGGGACAGGGGTTGTCCCAGCATTTT	CASSPGQGLSQHF
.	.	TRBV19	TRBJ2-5	TGTGCCAGTAGTATTGCCTCGGGGGCTCCCGAGACCCAGTACTTC	CASSIASGAPETQYF
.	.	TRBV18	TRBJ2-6	TGTGCCAGCTCACTCGACAGGACTCAAGGGGCCAACGTCCTGACTTTC	CASSLDRTQGANVLTF
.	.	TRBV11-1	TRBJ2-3	TGTGCCAGCAGCTTAGGGGCGGCGCGGAGCACAGATACGCAGTATTTT	CASSLGAARSTDTQYF